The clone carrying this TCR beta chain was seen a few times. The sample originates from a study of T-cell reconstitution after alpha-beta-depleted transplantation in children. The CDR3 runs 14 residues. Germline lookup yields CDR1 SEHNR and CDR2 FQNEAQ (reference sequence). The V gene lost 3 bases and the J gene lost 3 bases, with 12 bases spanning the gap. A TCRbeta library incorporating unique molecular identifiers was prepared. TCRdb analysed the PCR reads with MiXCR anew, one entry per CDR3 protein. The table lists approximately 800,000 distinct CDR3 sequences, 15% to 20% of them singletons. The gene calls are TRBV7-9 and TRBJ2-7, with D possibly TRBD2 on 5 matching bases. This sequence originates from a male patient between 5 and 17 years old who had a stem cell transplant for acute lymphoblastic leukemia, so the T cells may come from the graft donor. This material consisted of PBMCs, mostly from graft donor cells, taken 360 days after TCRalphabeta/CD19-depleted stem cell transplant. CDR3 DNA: TGTGCCAGCAGCTTGGTGGGAGACTTCTACGAGCAGTACTTC. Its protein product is CASSLVGDFYEQYF.